The entry below gives a single TCR beta chain sequence along with its context. Its specificity is unknown. This sample is drawn from a study of CXCR3-negative and CXCR3-positive naive CD8 T cells. Study results and caveats: Greater hydrophobicity was found in TRB CDR3s of CXCR3-positive naive cells than of CXCR3-negative naive cells.

This CDR3 spans 14 amino acids. The V gene's germline CDR1 is LGHNA and CDR2 YSLEER. The authors prepared UMI-labeled TRB cDNA libraries by 5' RACE. TCRdb derives one entry per CDR3 protein from the 5' RACE reads, leaving out DNA. The table gives about 60,000 distinct CDR3 sequences; the top ten clones make up 0.5% to 0.55% of it. The sample comprised naive CXCR3+ CD8+ T cells from blood. Subset indicated: CD45RO-CCR7+CD27+CD95- naive CD8+ T cells expressing CXCR3 (TNR3+). V and J are TRBV4-3 and TRBJ2-1; TCRdb designates TRBD1, a call that cannot be tested without DNA. The TCR was taken from a human donor in good health. Some clones in this sample may be carry-over from other donors' samples. CDR3 protein: CASSQSQGAGEQFF.